This T cell receptor beta chain was retrieved from a study of shared clonotypes between healthy human individuals. Findings and caveats of the study: Relative to their counterparts shared across all four donors, non-shared clonotypes exhibited diminished generation probabilities. For sorted subsets, rarefaction showed incomplete sequencing despite large depth.

A word on this clone: Its antigen is currently unknown.

Execution of the assay was at deep level. In the study's own analysis: Quality scores were absent from the junction-only immunoSEQ sequences, so filtering differed. Sequenced by immunoSEQ multiplex PCR; TCRdb stores in-frame clones only, minus some. V, J and clone size reflect that table, while D and trimming were determined from the DNA. This table has about 230,000 clones, 50% to 80% appearing once. Germline assignment: CDR1 KGHSH and CDR2 LQKENI. This CDR3 is built from 20 residues. J lost 10 bases, V lost 6 bases, and 29 bases had no gene match. The sample was memory CD4+ T cells sorted from blood. Documented subset: CD45RA-negative fraction. The chain couples TRBV18 to TRBJ2-1; 8 bases map to TRBD2. This TCR was recovered from a man aged 25 to 40 in good health. The CDR3 here is CASSLRMADTGTRFGWEQFF. The CDR3 nucleotides are TGTGCCAGCTCGCTCCGAATGGCCGACACCGGGACTAGATTCGGTTGGGAGCAGTTCTTC.